Shown below are 27 T cell receptor beta chains from a single sample sequenced in a study of cytomegalovirus exposure and HLA in healthy donors. The PCR was carried out with 60 Vbeta primers and 13 Jbeta primers. Measured with immunoSEQ multiplex PCR; TCRdb has only the in-frame clones, and not every one. Recorded here are under 120,000 clones; the top ten clones represent 0.5% to 0.7%. The sequencing input was PBMCs. Source of these receptors: a man aged 50 or older in good health and CMV-seronegative.

The chain recombines TRBV18 with TRBJ1-1; a weak D match, TRBD1 (5 bases). Germline V gives CDR1 KGHSH, CDR2 LQKENI. This CDR3 contains 15 residues. The V end lost 6 bases, the J end lost 0 bases, and 14 bases lay between the germline ends. CDR3 sequence (DNA): TGTGCCAGCTCTCACCGGCAGGGTCTGAACACTGAAGCTTTCTTT. As protein: CASSHRQGLNTEAFF.

The chain uses TRBV19 and TRBJ2-2; 7 bases align to TRBD2. This CDR3 comprises 14 residues. The germline V gene has CDR1 LNHDA and CDR2 SQIVND (reference sequence). V lost 5 bases to trimming and J lost 6 bases; unmatched junction nucleotides: 6. CDR3 amino acids: CASSPVTSSGELFF. The CDR3 bases are TGTGCCAGTAGTCCCGTGACTAGCTCCGGGGAGCTGTTTTTT.

The J gene is TRBJ2-1, the V gene TRBV29-1, with unresolved D. Germline V lookup: CDR1 SQVTM, CDR2 ANQGSEA. V lost 4 bases to trimming and J lost 4 bases, with 5 bases between them. CDR3 size: 11 residues. The DNA for the CDR3 is TGCAGCGTTGCCGGGTACAATGAGCAGTTCTTC. Protein sequence: CSVAGYNEQFF.

The genes are TRBV5-1 and TRBJ1-1; 10 bases fit TRBD1. Losses at the gene ends were 4 bases for V and 1 base for J; bases not matched to a gene: 10. The length of the CDR3 is 17 residues. The germline V gene encodes CDR1 SGHRS and CDR2 YFSETQ. As DNA, the CDR3 is TGCGCCAGCAGCAAGGACAGGGGGTCCCCTTCGAACACTGAAGCTTTCTTT. This sequence encodes CASSKDRGSPSNTEAFF.

This rearrangement joins TRBV5-5 to TRBJ2-7; 8 nucleotides line up with TRBD1. Germline values: CDR1 SGHKS, CDR2 YYEKEE (reference sequence). The trim removed 3 bases at V and 4 bases at J, leaving 9 bases unmatched. The CDR3 contains 15 residues. Here the CDR3 reads CASSWAGQGLYEQYF. CDR3 in DNA: TGTGCCAGCAGCTGGGCCGGACAGGGTCTGTACGAGCAGTACTTC. The variable domain in full, completed from reference TRBV5-5 and TRBJ2-7, reads DAGVTQSPTHLIKTRGQQVTLRCSPISGHKSVSWYQQVLGQGPQFIFQYYEKEERGRGNFPDRFSARQFPNYSSELNVNALLLGDSALYLCASSWAGQGLYEQYFGPGTRLTVT.

The CDR3 region is CSVEVSPGPQGEQYF. DNA for the CDR3: TGCAGCGTTGAGGTATCTCCCGGCCCCCAGGGAGAGCAGTACTTC. The V and J genes are TRBV29-1 and TRBJ2-7; a possible D gene is TRBD1 (5 bases). The germline V gene encodes CDR1 SQVTM and CDR2 ANQGSEA. This CDR3 contains 15 residues. The V gene lost 3 bases and the J gene lost 7 bases, with 22 bases spanning the gap.

This chain uses TRBV18 with TRBJ2-7; a possible D gene is TRBD2 (5 bases). The ends were cut back, 2 bases at V and 3 bases at J, with 17 bases in the middle. The V gene's germline CDR1 is KGHSH and CDR2 LQKENI. The CDR3 extends over 16 amino acids. The CDR3 spells CASSPVADPDYYEQYF. CDR3 nucleotide sequence: TGTGCCAGCTCACCAGTTGCAGATCCCGACTACTACGAGCAGTACTTC.

V usage is TRBV27 and J usage is TRBJ2-7; 12 bases are a match to TRBD2. The V segment lost 6 bases and the J segment 7 bases; nucleotides outside the gene matches: 7. The CDR3 extends over 14 amino acids. CDR1 and CDR2 from the germline V gene are MNHEY and SMNVEV (reference sequence). CDR3 residues: CASRVRGTSGEQYF. The CDR3, as DNA: TGTGCCAGCAGAGTAAGGGGGACTAGCGGGGAGCAGTACTTC.

The chain uses TRBV9 and TRBJ2-1; no reliable D call. The CDR3 has 14 amino acids. Germline V gives CDR1 SGDLS, CDR2 YYNGEE. V lost 0 bases, J lost 1 base, and 5 bases lay in between. The CDR3: CASSVGSSYNEQFF. CDR3 sequence (DNA): TGTGCCAGCAGCGTAGGTAGTTCCTACAATGAGCAGTTCTTC.

With regard to this clone: This same CDR3 is encoded by further DNA sequences in the sample. This chain uses TRBV7-2 with TRBJ1-2; tentatively, D is TRBD1 (5 bases). V lost 5 bases, J lost 2 bases, and 9 bases lay in between. CDR1 and CDR2 (germline): SGHTA, FQGNSA. The CDR3 extends over 13 amino acids. CDR3 loop: CASSADRNYGYTF. The CDR3, as DNA: TGTGCCAGCAGCGCCGACAGAAACTATGGCTACACCTTC.

The V gene is TRBV29-1, the J gene TRBJ2-7, with D perhaps TRBD2 (5 bases). This CDR3 has 14 residues. Trimming cost V 0 bases and J 0 bases, with 9 bases left between them. Germline CDR1 and CDR2: SQVTM and ANQGSEA. CDR3 sequence: CSVEDRGSSYEQYF. The CDR3 DNA sequence: TGCAGCGTTGAAGATAGAGGGAGCTCCTACGAGCAGTACTTC.

CDR3 bases: TGCGCCAGCAGCTACCTAGGGACAGGGGGAGAGACCCAGTACTTC. Its protein product is CASSYLGTGGETQYF. The chain carries TRBV5-1 and TRBJ2-5, with 11 positions matching TRBD1. The V gene end was trimmed by 3 bases and the J gene end by 4 bases; junction bases not matched to a gene: 5. This CDR3 has 15 residues. Germline CDR1 is SGHRS and CDR2 is YFSETQ.

The chain recombines TRBV6-5 with TRBJ1-2; no reliable D call. Germline V gives CDR1 MNHEY, CDR2 SVGAGI. The CDR3 extends over 14 amino acids. V was clipped by 6 bases and J by 3 bases, with 14 bases between them. DNA of the CDR3: TGTGCCAGCAGGATATCGGTGTACGACTATGGCTACACCTTC. Translated: CASRISVYDYGYTF.

The gene calls are TRBV2 and TRBJ1-1, with D possibly matching TRBD1 (5 bases). V lost 9 bases and J 2 bases, leaving 19 bases between the germline ends. CDR1 and CDR2 (germline): SNHLY, FYNNEI. This CDR3 comprises 15 residues. CDR3 sequence: CASVLLTETNTEAFF. The DNA for the CDR3 is TGTGCCAGTGTCCTTCTGACAGAAACCAACACTGAAGCTTTCTTT.

V gene TRBV4-1 combines with J gene TRBJ1-2, with 11 bases identical to TRBD1. The germline V gene has CDR1 MGHRA and CDR2 YSYEKL. Unmatched junction bases numbered 13, after V lost 3 bases and J lost 4 bases. This CDR3 is built from 18 residues. The CDR3 loop is CASSHSGQGGLGSYGYTF. CDR3 coding DNA: TGCGCCAGCAGCCACTCGGGACAGGGGGGTCTAGGTAGCTATGGCTACACCTTC.

Remarks on this clone: An end of the junction differs from the germline gene, which may be a read error. This chain uses TRBV7-7 with TRBJ2-5, with 8 bases that match TRBD1. Germline-derived CDR1 and CDR2 are SSHAT and FNYEAQ (reference sequence). CDR3 length equals 15 residues. CDR3 residues: CASSPAGTGSETQYF. For the CDR3, the DNA is TGTGCTAGCAGCCCGGCAGGGACAGGCTCAGAGACCCAGTACTTC. Using reference TRBV7-7 and TRBJ2-5 for the parts outside the CDR3, the full variable domain is GAGVSQSPRYKVTKRGQDVTLRCDPISSHATLYWYQQALGQGPEFLTYFNYEAQPDKSGLPSDRFSAERPEGSISTLTIQRTEQRDSAMYRCASSPAGTGSETQYFGPGTRLLVL.

This sequence joins TRBV11-1 and TRBJ2-3; 7 bases agree with TRBD2. CDR1 is SGHAT and CDR2 is FQDESV in the germline V gene (reference sequence). Unmatched junction bases numbered 4, after V lost 1 base and J lost 3 bases. CDR3 length: 15 residues. The DNA of the CDR3 is TGTGCCAGCAGCTTAGGCGGGAGAAGGACAGATACGCAGTATTTT. It yields the protein CASSLGGRRTDTQYF.

The chain carries TRBV7-2 and TRBJ1-1; D is perhaps TRBD1 (5 bases). This CDR3 has 14 residues. Germline CDR1 SGHTA, CDR2 FQGNSA. Trimming stripped 1 base from V and 3 bases from J, with 9 bases between. CDR3 sequence reads: CASSLGGTYTEAFF. The CDR3 bases are TGTGCCAGCAGCTTAGGGGGCACATACACTGAAGCTTTCTTT.

The V gene is TRBV7-2, the J gene TRBJ2-7; 10 bases match TRBD2. The CDR3 length is 15 residues. Germline CDR1 and CDR2: SGHTA and FQGNSA. J was trimmed by 2 bases and V by 5 bases; bases with no gene match: 6. CDR3 sequence: CASSVGTSEAYEQYF. The CDR3 DNA reads as TGTGCCAGCAGCGTTGGGACTAGCGAGGCCTACGAGCAGTACTTC. Combining the CDR3 with reference TRBV7-2 and TRBJ2-7 gives the whole variable domain GAGVSQSPSNKVTEKGKDVELRCDPISGHTALYWYRQSLGQGLEFLIYFQGNSAPDKSGLPSDRFSAERTGGSVSTLTIQRTQQEDSAVYLCASSVGTSEAYEQYFGPGTRLTVT.

V and J are TRBV7-9 and TRBJ2-7; 10 positions agree with TRBD1. Germline V gene sequence: CDR1 SEHNR, CDR2 FQNEAQ (reference sequence). This CDR3 region has 16 residues. Trimming cost V 5 bases and J 5 bases; bases outside gene matches: 12. CDR3 sequence: CASSAWPGQGTHEQYF. The CDR3 bases are TGTGCCAGCAGCGCCTGGCCGGGACAGGGGACGCACGAGCAGTACTTC.

The V and J genes are TRBV4-3 and TRBJ1-2; D is possibly TRBD1 (5 bases). The germline CDR1 and CDR2 sequences are LGHNA and YSLEER. Trimming removed 1 base at V and 5 bases at J, with 14 bases between. The CDR3 spans 15 residues. The CDR3 region has the DNA TGCGCCAGCAGCCAAGTCTTAGACAGCCGGTATGGCTACACCTTC. It codes for CASSQVLDSRYGYTF.

J is TRBJ1-4 and V is TRBV29-1, with D maybe TRBD1 (6 bases). Germline assignment: CDR1 SQVTM and CDR2 ANQGSEA. This CDR3 is 14 amino acids long. The V end was cut by 5 bases, the J end by 8 bases, with 18 bases between. DNA of the CDR3: TGCAGCGTTTTTGATGGGGGGGCATCGGAAAAACTGTTTTTT. Translated, it gives CSVFDGGASEKLFF. Full variable domain (rest looked up from reference TRBV29-1 and TRBJ1-4): SAVISQKPSRDICQRGTSLTIQCQVDSQVTMMFWYRQQPGQSLTLIATANQGSEATYESGFVIDKFPISRPNLTFSTLTVSNMSPEDSSIYLCSVFDGGASEKLFFGSGTQLSVL.

CDR3: CASSRSSGTSSYEQYF. CDR3 in DNA: TGCGCCAGCAGCCGGTCTAGCGGGACCTCCTCCTACGAGCAGTACTTC. The chain has TRBV4-1 and TRBJ2-7; 9 bases are a match to TRBD2. CDR1 MGHRA and CDR2 YSYEKL come from the germline V gene. V lost 4 bases and J lost 0; bases outside the gene matches: 7. This CDR3 has 16 amino acids.

The chain carries TRBV27 and TRBJ1-1, with TRBD1 matching over 9 bases. This CDR3 comprises 14 residues. Germline V gene sequence: CDR1 MNHEY, CDR2 SMNVEV (reference sequence). With 2 bases clipped from V and 4 bases from J, the junction kept 2 bases outside the gene matches. For the CDR3, the DNA is TGTGCCAGCAGTTTAACAGGGGGCTTCACTGAAGCTTTCTTT. Encoded protein: CASSLTGGFTEAFF.

The J gene is TRBJ2-2, the V gene TRBV30, with D possibly TRBD2 on 5 matching bases. CDR1 is GTSNPN, CDR2 SVGIG, per germline (reference sequence). The ends were cut back, 1 base at V and 5 bases at J, with 14 bases in the middle. This CDR3 is 15 amino acids long. DNA for the CDR3: TGTGCCTGGAGTGGGTCGGGGTCGGAGACCGGGGAGCTGTTTTTT. Translated, it gives CAWSGSGSETGELFF.

V gene TRBV6-1 combines with J gene TRBJ2-7; a possible D gene is TRBD1 (5 bases). There are 14 residues in the CDR3. Trimming stripped 7 bases from V and 3 bases from J, with 16 bases between. CDR1 is MNHNS, CDR2 SASEGT, per germline. The CDR3 nucleotides are TGTGCCAGCACCCTGGGGCAGGCCTACTACGAGCAGTACTTC. It specifies CASTLGQAYYEQYF.

The chain employs TRBV5-1 and TRBJ2-7, with 7 bases that match TRBD1. V lost 2 bases and J lost 0; bases outside the gene matches: 8. The length of the CDR3 is 16 residues. The V gene's germline CDR1 is SGHRS and CDR2 YFSETQ. The CDR3 DNA reads as TGCGCCAGCAGCTTAATTCCGGGACAGAGCTCCTACGAGCAGTACTTC. This translates into CASSLIPGQSSYEQYF.